This is a list of T cell receptor beta chains from one sample in a study of OX40 agonist ivuxolimab in advanced cancers. The assay was immunoSEQ multiplex PCR, and TCRdb's table has in-frame clones only and misses some. The table includes 20,000 to 25,000 clones, less than 85% detected once. The input for sequencing was CD4+ or CD8+ T cells sorted from blood, taken in a trial of the OX40 agonist ivuxolimab. The receptors were gathered from an adult with an advanced solid tumor such as melanoma, head and neck, liver or kidney cancer. The CDR3 runs from the conserved cysteine through the conserved F or W. A D gene is named only where the DNA matches it firmly. Not all rows give a size; the values are once, few, many and, for expanded clones, a class.

j_gene | abundance | v_gene | d_gene | CDR3nt | CDR3aa
TRBJ2-7 | . | TRBV9 | TRBD2 | TGTGCCAGCAGCGTTGCGGGGGGTCCCTACGAGCAGTACTTC | CASSVAGGPYEQYF
TRBJ1-1 | . | TRBV25-1 | . | TGTGCCAGCAGTAAGACGACAGGATTCGGGACTGAAGCTTTCTTT | CASSKTTGFGTEAFF
TRBJ2-2 | . | TRBV27 | . | TGTGCCTCAGGCACCGGGGAGCTGTTTTTT | CASGTGELFF
TRBJ2-7 | . | TRBV28 | TRBD2 | TGTGCCAGCAGTTGGCTAGCGGAGGCCTACGAGCAGTACTTC | CASSWLAEAYEQYF
TRBJ2-7 | . | TRBV5-4 | . | TGTGCCAGCAGCTTGGGGCAGTCCTACGAGCAGTACTTC | CASSLGQSYEQYF
TRBJ2-7 | . | TRBV11-2 | . | TGTGCCAGCAGCTTTACAGGGTCCTACGAGCAGTACTTC | CASSFTGSYEQYF
TRBJ2-5 | . | TRBV10-1 | TRBD2 | TGCGCCAGCAGTGAGGGGGGACTAGAGGGTGTAGAGACCCAGTACTTC | CASSEGGLEGVETQYF
TRBJ2-7 | . | TRBV7-6 | TRBD2 | TGTGCCAGCAGCCCAGCTGGGGTAGCGGGAGCTGGGGAGCAGTACTTC | CASSPAGVAGAGEQYF
TRBJ1-5 | . | TRBV7-6 | . | TGTGCCAGCAGCTTGGGCCACAATCAGCCCCAGCATTTT | CASSLGHNQPQHF
TRBJ2-5 | . | TRBV4-1 | . | TGCGCCAGCAGCCAAGAGGGGTCTTTAGAGACCCAGTACTTC | CASSQEGSLETQYF
TRBJ1-2 | . | TRBV5-1 | TRBD1 | TGCGCCAGCAGCTGGACAGGGGGCGATGGCTACACCTTC | CASSWTGGDGYTF
TRBJ2-2 | . | TRBV29-1 | . | TGCAGCGTTTACCACAGGGATGTCAGCACCGGGGAGCTGTTTTTT | CSVYHRDVSTGELFF
TRBJ1-2 | . | TRBV14 | . | TGTGCCAGCAGCCAAGATTTACCGATTTCTGGAGGCTATGGCTACACCTTC | CASSQDLPISGGYGYTF
TRBJ1-2 | . | TRBV9 | . | TGTGCCAGCAGCGTAGGTTGGAGGAAAAACTATGGCTACACCTTC | CASSVGWRKNYGYTF
TRBJ1-1 | . | TRBV7-2 | . | TGTGCCAGCAGCTTAGTTGAGGACACTGAAGCTTTCTTT | CASSLVEDTEAFF
TRBJ1-4 | . | TRBV4-3 | . | TGCGCCAGCAGCCAAGATCGGGCGCAGGCGGGTGAAAAACTGTTTTTT | CASSQDRAQAGEKLFF
TRBJ2-1 | once | TRBV27 | . | TGTGCCAGCAGTTTATTACGACAGGTGGACAATGAGCAGTTCTTC | CASSLLRQVDNEQFF
TRBJ2-1 | . | TRBV19 | . | TGTGCCAGTAGCATTAGCGGCTTTAAGGCCCATGAGCAGTTCTTC | CASSISGFKAHEQFF
TRBJ2-1 | few | TRBV6-1 | TRBD2 | TGTGCCAGCAGTCGAGGACTAGCCAATGAGCAGTTCTTC | CASSRGLANEQFF
TRBJ2-2 | . | TRBV7-8 | . | TGTGCCAGCAGCTTAGCAGGTTGGAACACCGGGGAGCTGTTTTTT | CASSLAGWNTGELFF
TRBJ2-1 | few | TRBV19 | TRBD2 | TGTGCCAGTAGTCGGGACTACCCCTCGAGTAATGAGCAGTTCTTC | CASSRDYPSSNEQFF
TRBJ2-3 | . | TRBV6-4 | TRBD1 | TGTGCCAGCAGTGACTCGGCAGGGGGAGGCACAGATACGCAGTATTTT | CASSDSAGGGTDTQYF